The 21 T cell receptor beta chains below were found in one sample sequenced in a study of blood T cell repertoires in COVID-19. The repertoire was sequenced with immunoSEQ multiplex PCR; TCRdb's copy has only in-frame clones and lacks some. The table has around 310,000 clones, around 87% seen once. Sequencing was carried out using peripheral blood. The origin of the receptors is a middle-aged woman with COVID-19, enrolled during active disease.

CDR3 in amino acids: CASSYGSGQETQYF. CDR3 bases: TGTGCCAGCAGTTACGGGTCGGGACAAGAGACCCAGTACTTC. The chain carries TRBV28 and TRBJ2-5; the D gene is possibly TRBD2 (5 bases). The CDR3 runs 14 residues. Trimming stripped 4 bases from V and 2 bases from J, with 11 bases between. Germline V gene sequence: CDR1 MDHEN, CDR2 SYDVKM.

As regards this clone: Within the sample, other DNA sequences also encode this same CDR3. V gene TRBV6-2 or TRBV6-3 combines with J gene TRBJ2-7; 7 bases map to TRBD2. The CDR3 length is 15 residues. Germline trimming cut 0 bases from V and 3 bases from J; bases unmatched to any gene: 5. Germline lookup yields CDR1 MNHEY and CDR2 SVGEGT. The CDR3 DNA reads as TGTGCCAGCAGTTACTCGAGGGGCGGGAGCTACGAGCAGTACTTC. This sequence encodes CASSYSRGGSYEQYF.

The CDR3 nucleotides are TGTGCCAGCAGTATCGGTCCCCAGGAGGGCTATGGCTACACCTTC. Its protein is CASSIGPQEGYGYTF. The chain has TRBV7-2 and TRBJ1-2; no reliable D call. Trimming cost V 6 bases and J 4 bases, with 18 bases left between them. The CDR3 totals 15 residues. Germline V CDR1 and CDR2: SGHTA, FQGNSA.

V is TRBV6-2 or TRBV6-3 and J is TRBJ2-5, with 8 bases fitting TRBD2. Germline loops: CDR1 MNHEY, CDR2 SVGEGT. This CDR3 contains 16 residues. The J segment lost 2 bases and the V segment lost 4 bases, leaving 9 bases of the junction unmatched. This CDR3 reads CASSSPLAGLQETQYF. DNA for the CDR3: TGTGCCAGCAGTTCACCCTTAGCGGGACTACAAGAGACCCAGTACTTC.

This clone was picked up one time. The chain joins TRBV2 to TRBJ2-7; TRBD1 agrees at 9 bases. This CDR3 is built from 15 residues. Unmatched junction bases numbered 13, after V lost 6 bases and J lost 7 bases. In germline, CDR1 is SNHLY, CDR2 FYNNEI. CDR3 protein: CASSGDRVGVWEQYF. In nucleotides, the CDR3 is TGTGCCAGCAGCGGGGACAGGGTCGGCGTCTGGGAGCAGTACTTC.

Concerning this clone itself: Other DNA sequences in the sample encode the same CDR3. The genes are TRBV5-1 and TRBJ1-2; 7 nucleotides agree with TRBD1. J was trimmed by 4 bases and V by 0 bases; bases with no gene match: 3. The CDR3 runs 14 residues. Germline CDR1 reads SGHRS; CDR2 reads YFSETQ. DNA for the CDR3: TGCGCCAGCAGCTTGGGACAGGGTGGCTATGGCTACACCTTC. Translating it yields CASSLGQGGYGYTF.

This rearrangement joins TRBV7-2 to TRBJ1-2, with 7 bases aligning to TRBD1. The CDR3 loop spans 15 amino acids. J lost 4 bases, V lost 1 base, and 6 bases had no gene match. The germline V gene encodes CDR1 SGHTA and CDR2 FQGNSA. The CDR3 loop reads CASSLDLQGTYGYTF. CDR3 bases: TGTGCCAGCAGCTTAGACCTACAGGGGACCTATGGCTACACCTTC.

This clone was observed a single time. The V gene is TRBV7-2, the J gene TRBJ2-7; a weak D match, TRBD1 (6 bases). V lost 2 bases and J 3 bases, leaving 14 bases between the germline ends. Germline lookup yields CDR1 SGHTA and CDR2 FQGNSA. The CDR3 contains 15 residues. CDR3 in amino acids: CASSLRRDTYYEQYF. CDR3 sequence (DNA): TGTGCCAGCAGCTTACGCCGGGACACCTACTACGAGCAGTACTTC.

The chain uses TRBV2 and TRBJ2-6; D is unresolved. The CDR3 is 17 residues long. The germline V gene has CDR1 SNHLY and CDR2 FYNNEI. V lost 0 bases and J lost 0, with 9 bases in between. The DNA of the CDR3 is TGTGCCAGCAGTGAAGCCCCTCCTATCTCTGGGGCCAACGTCCTGACTTTC. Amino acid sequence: CASSEAPPISGANVLTF. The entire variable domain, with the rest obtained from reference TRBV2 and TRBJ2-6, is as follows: EPEVTQTPSHQVTQMGQEVILRCVPISNHLYFYWYRQILGQKVEFLVSFYNNEISEKSEIFDDQFSVERPDGSNFTLKIRSTKLEDSAMYFCASSEAPPISGANVLTFGAGSRLTVL.

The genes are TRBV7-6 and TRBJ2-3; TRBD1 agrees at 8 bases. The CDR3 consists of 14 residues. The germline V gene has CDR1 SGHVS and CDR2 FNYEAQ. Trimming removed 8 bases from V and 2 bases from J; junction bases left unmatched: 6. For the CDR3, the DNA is TGTGCCAGCGGAGACAGGGGATCCACAGATACGCAGTATTTT. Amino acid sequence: CASGDRGSTDTQYF.

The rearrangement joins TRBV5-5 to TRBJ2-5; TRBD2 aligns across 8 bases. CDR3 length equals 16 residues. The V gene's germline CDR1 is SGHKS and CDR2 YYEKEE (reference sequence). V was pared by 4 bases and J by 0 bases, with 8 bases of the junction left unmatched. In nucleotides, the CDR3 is TGTGCCAGCAGCCTGAACCCAGCGGGGGACCAAGAGACCCAGTACTTC. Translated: CASSLNPAGDQETQYF.

CDR3 region: CASGGFRTGEPQHF. CDR3 nucleotides: TGTGCCAGCGGGGGGTTTAGGACAGGGGAGCCCCAGCATTTT. The J gene is TRBJ1-5, the V gene TRBV2; TRBD1 aligns across 9 bases. The V gene end was trimmed by 8 bases and the J gene end by 8 bases; junction bases not matched to a gene: 10. This CDR3 contains 14 residues. Germline lookup yields CDR1 SNHLY and CDR2 FYNNEI.

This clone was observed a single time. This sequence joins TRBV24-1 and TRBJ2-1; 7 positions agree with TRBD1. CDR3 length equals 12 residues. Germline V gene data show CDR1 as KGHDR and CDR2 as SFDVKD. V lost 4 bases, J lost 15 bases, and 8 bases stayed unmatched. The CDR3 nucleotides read TGTGCCACCAGTGACCGAGACAGGGTTCGGTTCTTC. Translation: CATSDRDRVRFF.

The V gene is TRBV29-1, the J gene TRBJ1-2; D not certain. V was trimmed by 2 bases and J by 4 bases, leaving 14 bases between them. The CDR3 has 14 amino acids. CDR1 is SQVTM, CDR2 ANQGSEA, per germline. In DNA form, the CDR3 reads TGCAGCGTTGAACCCCCCGGCAGGCTCTATGGCTACACCTTC. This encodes CSVEPPGRLYGYTF.

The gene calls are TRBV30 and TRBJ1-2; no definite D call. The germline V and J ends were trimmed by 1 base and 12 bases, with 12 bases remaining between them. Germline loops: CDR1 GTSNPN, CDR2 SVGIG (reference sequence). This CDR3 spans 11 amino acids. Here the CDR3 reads CAWSAATGDTF. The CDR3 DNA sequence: TGTGCCTGGAGTGCGGCCACCGGGGACACCTTC.

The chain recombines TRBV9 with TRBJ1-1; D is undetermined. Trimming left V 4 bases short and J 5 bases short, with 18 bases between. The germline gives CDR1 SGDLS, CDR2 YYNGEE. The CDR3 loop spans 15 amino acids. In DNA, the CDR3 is TGTGCCAGCAGCCTCGGACCGGGGTTTGTGACTGAAGCTTTCTTT. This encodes CASSLGPGFVTEAFF.

The CDR3, as DNA: TGTGCCAGCAGTTACGCCCTCCTGGACAGACCTTTCGGGCAGTACTTC. It codes for CASSYALLDRPFGQYF. The rearrangement uses TRBV6-6 and TRBJ2-7, with D tentatively TRBD1 (6 bases). The length of the CDR3 is 16 residues. V gave up 2 bases and J gave up 9 bases, with 23 bases separating them. Per the germline V gene, CDR1 is MNHNY and CDR2 is SVGAGI (reference sequence).

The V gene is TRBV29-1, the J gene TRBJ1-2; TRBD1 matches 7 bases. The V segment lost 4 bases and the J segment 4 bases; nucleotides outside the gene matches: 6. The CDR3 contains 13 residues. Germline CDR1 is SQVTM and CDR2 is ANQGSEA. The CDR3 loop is CSVAQGKLYGYTF. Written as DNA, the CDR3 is TGCAGCGTTGCACAGGGGAAACTCTATGGCTACACCTTC. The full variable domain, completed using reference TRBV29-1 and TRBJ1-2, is SAVISQKPSRDICQRGTSLTIQCQVDSQVTMMFWYRQQPGQSLTLIATANQGSEATYESGFVIDKFPISRPNLTFSTLTVSNMSPEDSSIYLCSVAQGKLYGYTFGSGTRLTVV.

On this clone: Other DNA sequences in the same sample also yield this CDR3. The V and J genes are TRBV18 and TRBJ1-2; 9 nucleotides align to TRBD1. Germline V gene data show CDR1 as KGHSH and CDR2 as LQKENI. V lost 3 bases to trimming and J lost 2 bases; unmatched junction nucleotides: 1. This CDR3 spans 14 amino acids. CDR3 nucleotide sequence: TGTGCCAGCTCACCGGGACAGGGCAACTATGGCTACACCTTC. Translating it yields CASSPGQGNYGYTF.

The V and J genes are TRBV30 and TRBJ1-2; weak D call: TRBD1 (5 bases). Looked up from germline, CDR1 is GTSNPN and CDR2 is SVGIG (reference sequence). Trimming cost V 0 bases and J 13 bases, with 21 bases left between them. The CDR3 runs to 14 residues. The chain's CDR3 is CAWSVIRGLGYTTF. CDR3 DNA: TGTGCCTGGAGTGTAATCCGGGGACTGGGCTACACCACCTTC.

CDR3 loop: CASSGLAGDDEQFF. CDR3 DNA: TGTGCCAGCTCGGGACTAGCGGGCGACGATGAGCAGTTCTTC. This chain joins TRBV18 and TRBJ2-1, with 12 nucleotides matching TRBD2. Per the germline V gene, CDR1 is KGHSH and CDR2 is LQKENI. The length of the CDR3 is 14 residues. Trimming took 6 bases from V and 8 from J; bases not matched to a gene: 5.